This TCR beta chain derives from a study of blood T cell repertoires in COVID-19. Libraries were prepared by immunoSEQ multiplex PCR; TCRdb keeps only in-frame clonotypes and omits some of them. The data contain under 150,000 clones, less than 90% of them singletons. Germline trimming cut 4 bases from V and 7 bases from J; bases unmatched to any gene: 7. The CDR3 runs to 15 residues. CDR1 and CDR2 from the germline V gene are SGHTS and YDEGEE. The sample taken for sequencing was peripheral blood. This sequence was found in a man in his 70s with acute or convalescent COVID-19. V and J are TRBV5-8 and TRBJ2-1, with 11 bases that match TRBD2. CDR3: CASSHHSGGANEQFF. Here the CDR3 DNA reads TGTGCCAGCAGCCACCATAGCGGGGGGGCGAATGAGCAGTTCTTC.